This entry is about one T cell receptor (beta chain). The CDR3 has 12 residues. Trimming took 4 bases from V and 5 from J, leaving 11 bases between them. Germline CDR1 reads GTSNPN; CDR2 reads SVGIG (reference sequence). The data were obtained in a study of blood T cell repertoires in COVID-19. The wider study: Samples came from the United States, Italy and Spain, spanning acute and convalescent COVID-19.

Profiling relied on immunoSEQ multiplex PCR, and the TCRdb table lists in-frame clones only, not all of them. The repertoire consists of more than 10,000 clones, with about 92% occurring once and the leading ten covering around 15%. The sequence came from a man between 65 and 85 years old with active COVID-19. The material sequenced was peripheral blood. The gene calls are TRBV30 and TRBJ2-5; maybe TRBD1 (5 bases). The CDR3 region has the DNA TGTGCCTGGACAGGGTCTGGGGAGACCCAGTACTTC. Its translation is CAWTGSGETQYF. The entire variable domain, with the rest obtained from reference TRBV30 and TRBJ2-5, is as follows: SQTIHQWPATLVQPVGSPLSLECTVEGTSNPNLYWYRQAAGRGLQLLFYSVGIGQISSEVPQNLSASRPQDRQFILSSKKLLLSDSGFYLCAWTGSGETQYFGPGTRLLVL.